This passage covers 5 T cell receptor beta chains from one sample sequenced in a study of PD-1 blockade in classical Hodgkin lymphoma. This table comes from immunoSEQ multiplex PCR, and its TCRdb copy is limited to in-frame clones, with some not included. This sample has about 4,000 clones, with about 80% found just once. No patient escaped relapse after autologous stem cell transplantation, and brentuximab vedotin exposure varied. Sequencing was performed on peripheral blood mononuclear cells (PBMCs), taken at baseline. Source of these receptors: a human donor with classical Hodgkin lymphoma.

This clone qualifies as large (0.1 to 1%). This chain uses TRBV28 with TRBJ1-2; D is undetermined. This CDR3 is built from 16 residues. The V gene lost 5 bases and the J gene lost 5 bases, with 21 bases spanning the gap. Germline V gene lookup returns CDR1 MDHEN and CDR2 SYDVKM. The DNA of the CDR3 is TGTGCCAGCAGTCGGGAAGAGGGCGCCGATGAATATGGCTACACCTTC. Protein: CASSREEGADEYGYTF.

This clone was seen a few times. The V and J genes are TRBV7-9 and TRBJ1-1; perhaps TRBD1 as D (6 bases). The CDR3 contains 15 residues. Germline V gives CDR1 SEHNR, CDR2 FQNEAQ (reference sequence). Trimming removed 5 bases from V and 1 base from J, with 14 bases in between. CDR3 coding DNA: TGTGCCAGCAGCCGATCCCTACAGGGGAACACTGAAGCTTTCTTT. Protein sequence: CASSRSLQGNTEAFF.

This clone was seen more than once but under ten times. This chain uses TRBV30 with TRBJ2-2; perhaps TRBD2 as D (6 bases). Trimming removed 4 bases from V and 7 bases from J, with 19 bases in between. Germline V gives CDR1 GTSNPN, CDR2 SVGIG (reference sequence). This CDR3 region has 15 residues. CDR3: CAWTDDRRARGELFF. CDR3 coding DNA: TGTGCCTGGACCGATGATCGGAGGGCCCGCGGGGAGCTGTTTTTT.

The chain uses TRBV5-1 and TRBJ1-5, with 7 nucleotides matching TRBD1. Germline CDR1 reads SGHRS; CDR2 reads YFSETQ. The CDR3 has 13 amino acids. V gave up 0 bases and J gave up 9 bases; unmatched junction bases: 3. The DNA for the CDR3 is TGCGCCAGCAGCTTGGAGGGGGACAGGCCCCAGCATTTT. It translates to CASSLEGDRPQHF.

The chain joins TRBV4-3 to TRBJ2-3, with D tentatively TRBD2 (7 bases). Trimming stripped 0 bases from V and 4 bases from J, with 14 bases between. CDR1 LGHNA and CDR2 YSLEER come from the germline V gene. The CDR3 extends over 16 amino acids. The chain's CDR3 is CASSQDGGGLSDTQYF. The CDR3 DNA reads TGCGCCAGCAGCCAAGATGGGGGGGGCCTCTCAGATACGCAGTATTTT.